This TCR beta chain derives from a study of T cell changes during pregnancy in multiple sclerosis. Using immunoSEQ multiplex PCR, the repertoire was profiled, and TCRdb retains in-frame clones only, with some absent. The sample lists more than 50,000 clones, 75% to 95% seen once, with about 0.49% in the top ten. The CDR3 runs to 15 residues. Per the germline V gene, CDR1 is LNHDA and CDR2 is SQIVND (reference sequence). With V trimmed by 7 bases and J by 1 base, 5 bases remained unmatched. The J gene is TRBJ2-7, the V gene TRBV19; 12 bases agree with TRBD2. The sample here was CD4+ T cells from peripheral blood mononuclear cells, taken after pregnancy. This receptor was identified in a female donor in good health, enrolled as a control in a pregnancy study. The CDR3 DNA sequence: TGTGCCAGTATGGAGACTAGCGGGGGATCCTACGAGCAGTACTTC. As protein: CASMETSGGSYEQYF.